This T cell receptor beta chain originates from a study of breast tumors, draining lymph nodes, adjacent tissues. TCRdb itself ran the multiplex PCR reads through MiXCR, one entry per CDR3 protein. Here the sample spans about 200,000 distinct CDR3 sequences, approximately 31% being singletons. Samples came from axillary lymph nodes draining the breast cancer. Concerning this clonotype itself: Its target is unknown.

Study conclusions and caveats: Tumor repertoires ranked between lymph nodes and nontumor tissue in diversity, with V and J gene preferences. Luminal-like breast cancer showed significantly greater tumor-nontumor repertoire similarity than basal-like breast cancer did.

The V gene end was trimmed by 4 bases and the J gene end by 4 bases; junction bases not matched to a gene: 15. Per the germline V gene, CDR1 is SQVTM and CDR2 is ANQGSEA. The CDR3 length is 18 residues. The receptor was derived from a female donor with breast cancer. Some clones in this sample may be carry-over from other donors' samples. The chain has TRBV29-1 and TRBJ2-3; TRBD1 agrees at 12 bases. Sequencing used axillary lymph node tissue. CDR3 nucleotide sequence: TGCAGCGTTGCAGGGGACAGGGGGCGAGTAGCGGGGTCAGATACGCAGTATTTT. This gives the protein CSVAGDRGRVAGSDTQYF.